Following are 24 T cell receptor beta chains from one sample sequenced in a study of blood T cell repertoires in COVID-19. Clones were sequenced by immunoSEQ multiplex PCR, and TCRdb holds only the in-frame ones, with some missing. The sample contains around 230,000 clones, roughly 80% of which appear only once. The sequencing sample was made of peripheral blood. Source of these receptors: a woman aged 55-70 years with active or convalescent COVID-19.

Here the CDR3 reads CASSSHRDRGPYEQYF. CDR3 in DNA: TGTGCCAGCAGCTCACACCGGGACAGGGGGCCCTACGAGCAGTACTTC. The J gene is TRBJ2-7, the V gene TRBV11-2; 12 positions agree with TRBD1. The germline V gene encodes CDR1 SGHAT and CDR2 FQNNGV. J lost 2 bases, V lost 4 bases, and 6 bases had no gene match. The CDR3 extends over 16 amino acids.

This sequence joins TRBV6-5 and TRBJ1-2; the match to TRBD1 covers 7 bases. CDR3 length: 14 amino acids. V lost 2 bases, J lost 8 bases, and 8 bases stayed unmatched. The germline gives CDR1 MNHEY, CDR2 SVGAGI. DNA of the CDR3: TGTGCCAGCAGTTACCGGGACAGAGAGGGAGGCTACACCTTC. Residues: CASSYRDREGGYTF.

The V and J genes are TRBV7-8 and TRBJ1-3, with D possibly matching TRBD1 (6 bases). V shed 5 bases and J shed 9 bases, with 14 bases lying between them. Per germline, CDR1 SGHVS and CDR2 FQNEAQ. The CDR3 totals 13 residues. The DNA of the CDR3 is TGTGCCAGCAGCCCCAACAGGGAGAGCACCATATATTTT. Amino acids: CASSPNRESTIYF. Based on the CDR3 plus reference TRBV7-8 and TRBJ1-3, the full variable domain is GAGVSQSPRYKVAKRGQDVALRCDPISGHVSLFWYQQALGQGPEFLTYFQNEAQLDKSGLPSDRFFAERPEGSVSTLKIQRTQQEDSAVYLCASSPNRESTIYFGEGSWLTVV.

V usage is TRBV13 and J usage is TRBJ2-7, with a tentative D call TRBD1 (6 bases). Germline CDR1 reads PRHDT; CDR2 reads FYEKMQ (reference sequence). This CDR3 contains 18 residues. Trimming removed 0 bases at V and 0 bases at J, with 18 bases between. This CDR3 is CASSLGGGPRGSSYEQYF. Here the CDR3 DNA reads TGTGCCAGCAGCTTAGGTGGGGGCCCGAGGGGGTCCTCCTACGAGCAGTACTTC.

On this clone: This may be a read error, as it is one base from a much larger clone. The V gene is TRBV25-1, the J gene TRBJ2-7; 10 positions match TRBD2. CDR1 is MGHDK, CDR2 SYGVNS, per germline. V shed 4 bases and J 0 bases; nucleotides not matched to a gene: 6. This CDR3 has 16 residues. CDR3 amino acids: CASSGGLAVSSYEQYF. CDR3 bases: TGTGCCAGCAGTGGTGGACTAGCGGTGAGCTCCTACGAGCAGTACTTC.

The gene calls are TRBV29-1 and TRBJ2-5; TRBD1 is a possible D gene (5 bases). Trimming took 3 bases from V and 2 from J, leaving 13 bases between them. The CDR3 spans 14 residues. Germline assignment: CDR1 SQVTM and CDR2 ANQGSEA. The CDR3 loop reads CSVEFRTFQETQYF. The CDR3 region has the DNA TGCAGCGTTGAGTTTCGGACATTTCAAGAGACCCAGTACTTC.

This clone turned up a few times. This chain links TRBV11-2 with TRBJ1-2; D not resolved. V was shortened by 5 bases and J by 1 base, with 11 bases between the two germline ends. CDR3 size: 14 residues. Germline V lookup: CDR1 SGHAT, CDR2 FQNNGV. For the CDR3, the DNA is TGTGCCAGCAGCCTCGGGGAGAGTAACTATGGCTACACCTTC. Its protein is CASSLGESNYGYTF.

With regard to this clone: At the DNA level, this CDR3 is encoded by other sequences in the same sample as well. The rearrangement joins TRBV2 to TRBJ2-7; D may be TRBD1 (5 bases). The germline V gene has CDR1 SNHLY and CDR2 FYNNEI. The CDR3 extends over 12 amino acids. Trimming took off 4 bases at V and 3 bases at J, with 7 bases between the two ends. The CDR3 protein is CASSGQGYEQYF. The CDR3 DNA reads as TGTGCCAGCAGTGGGCAGGGCTACGAGCAGTACTTC.

The genes are TRBV2 and TRBJ2-7; 8 nucleotides line up with TRBD1. CDR1 is SNHLY and CDR2 is FYNNEI in the germline V gene. The J segment lost 4 bases and the V segment lost 7 bases, leaving 6 bases of the junction unmatched. This CDR3 spans 13 amino acids. The CDR3 DNA reads as TGTGCCAGCAATGGACAGGGACGGTACGAGCAGTACTTC. Translation gives CASNGQGRYEQYF.

This clone was seen only once. The V and J genes are TRBV18 and TRBJ1-2; 8 nucleotides line up with TRBD1. The V gene's germline CDR1 is KGHSH and CDR2 LQKENI. The CDR3 spans 16 residues. The V and J ends lost 5 bases and 6 bases, in that order; junction bases with no gene match: 14. The DNA for the CDR3 is TGTGCCAGCTCATCCTCGACAGGGGTCATGGGGGATGGCTACACCTTC. This codes for CASSSSTGVMGDGYTF.

The chain employs TRBV6-5 and TRBJ1-2; perhaps TRBD1 as D (6 bases). This CDR3 is built from 15 residues. The germline CDR1 and CDR2 sequences are MNHEY and SVGAGI. V was pared by 2 bases and J by 2 bases, with 12 bases between. The CDR3 sequence is CASSYGRGLNYGYTF. The CDR3 DNA follows: TGTGCCAGCAGTTACGGCAGGGGCTTAAACTATGGCTACACCTTC.

The chain carries TRBV12-2 and TRBJ1-1; the table's TRBD1 call for D was not verified on the DNA. TRBV12-2 is a documented pseudogene. CDR3 length: 17 amino acids. The CDR3 here is CASRSPRGWPQGTEAFF. For the CDR3, the DNA is TGTGCAAGTCGCTCCCCGAGGGGGTGGCCCCAAGGGACTGAAGCTTTCTTT.

V and J are TRBV10-2 and TRBJ1-1, with a weak D call TRBD1 (6 bases). Germline V CDR1 and CDR2: WSHSY, SAAADI. The CDR3 is made up of 13 amino acids. Trimming took off 3 bases at V and 3 bases at J, with 8 bases between the two ends. CDR3 DNA: TGCGCCAGCAGTGACAGGGGCTACACTGAAGCTTTCTTT. This gives the protein CASSDRGYTEAFF.

This clone has more than one count but fewer than ten. The chain couples TRBV3-1 (or the pseudogene TRBV3-2) to TRBJ1-1, with a possible D match to TRBD1 (5 bases). There are 14 residues in the CDR3. Trimming took 3 bases from V and 3 from J, leaving 11 bases between them. Germline CDR1 is LGHDT and CDR2 is YNNKEL (reference sequence). CDR3 residues: CASSQVATDTEAFF. The CDR3 bases are TGTGCCAGCAGCCAGGTGGCGACAGACACTGAAGCTTTCTTT.

The rearrangement uses TRBV6-4 and TRBJ1-6, with 7 bases identical to TRBD1. This CDR3 spans 13 amino acids. CDR1 MRHNA and CDR2 SNTAGT come from the germline V gene. V gave up 7 bases and J gave up 10 bases; unmatched junction bases: 7. The CDR3 DNA sequence: TGTGCCAGCAAAAGACAGGGTAGGTCACCCCTCCACTTT. This codes for CASKRQGRSPLHF.

The chain couples TRBV5-5 to TRBJ1-1, with TRBD1 as a possible D gene (5 bases). Trimming removed 4 bases at V and 5 bases at J, with 18 bases between. Germline assignment: CDR1 SGHKS and CDR2 YYEKEE (reference sequence). This CDR3 is built from 15 residues. CDR3 in DNA: TGTGCCAGCAGCCCATTGCAGGGAAGGATGACTGAAGCTTTCTTT. It specifies CASSPLQGRMTEAFF.

This chain connects TRBV10-2 to TRBJ1-1, with 8 bases identical to TRBD1. Trimming took 6 bases from V and 6 from J; bases not matched to a gene: 9. The germline V gene has CDR1 WSHSY and CDR2 SAAADI. CDR3 length: 14 residues. The CDR3 loop is CASRGTGDRAEAFF. The DNA for the CDR3 is TGCGCCAGCAGGGGGACAGGCGACCGGGCTGAAGCTTTCTTT.

The rearrangement links TRBV6-5 to TRBJ1-6; 8 bases map to TRBD1. Looked up from germline, CDR1 is MNHEY and CDR2 is SVGAGI. V shed 8 bases and J 6 bases; nucleotides not matched to a gene: 3. CDR3 length: 13 residues. The CDR3 here is CASGDRSNSPLHF. In DNA form, the CDR3 reads TGTGCCAGCGGGGACAGGTCTAATTCACCCCTCCACTTT.

This clone has more than one count but fewer than ten. The CDR3 DNA is TGTGCCAGCTCCATGGAGAGGGCTTCAGGGGATGAAAAACTGTTTTTT. It specifies CASSMERASGDEKLFF. This chain links TRBV28 with TRBJ1-4, with D perhaps matching TRBD1 (6 bases). Germline CDR1 and CDR2: MDHEN and SYDVKM. CDR3 length equals 16 residues. Trimming took 8 bases from V and 6 from J, leaving 22 bases between them.

This CDR3 is CASSLVQSPEAFF. In DNA form, the CDR3 reads TGTGCCAGCAGCTTGGTACAGAGCCCTGAAGCTTTCTTT. This chain connects TRBV5-5 to TRBJ1-1; D gene uncertain. The V and J ends lost 0 bases and 6 bases respectively, with 9 bases between them. Per germline, CDR1 SGHKS and CDR2 YYEKEE (reference sequence). The CDR3 totals 13 residues.

The genes are TRBV5-8 and TRBJ1-5; 7 positions match TRBD1. Per germline, CDR1 SGHTS and CDR2 YDEGEE. With 2 bases clipped from V and 2 bases from J, the junction kept 4 bases outside the gene matches. The CDR3 has 15 residues. CDR3 bases: TGTGCCAGCAGCTTAGAGGGGGCTGGCAATCAGCCCCAGCATTTT. Translated: CASSLEGAGNQPQHF.

The chain is built from TRBV3-1 (or the pseudogene TRBV3-2) and TRBJ2-5, with 10 positions matching TRBD2. J was trimmed by 2 bases and V by 5 bases; bases with no gene match: 5. This CDR3 contains 15 residues. Germline CDR1 and CDR2: LGHDT and YNNKEL (reference sequence). The DNA for the CDR3 is TGTGCCAGCAGCAAAGCTAGCGGGGGTCAAGAGACCCAGTACTTC. It specifies CASSKASGGQETQYF.

This chain joins TRBV5-1 and TRBJ2-2; possibly TRBD1 for D (6 bases). CDR1 is SGHRS and CDR2 is YFSETQ in the germline V gene. V was clipped by 2 bases and J by 1 base, with 9 bases between them. The CDR3 is made up of 15 amino acids. This CDR3 is CASSFSGVNTGELFF. CDR3 DNA sequence: TGCGCCAGCAGCTTCTCAGGGGTGAACACCGGGGAGCTGTTTTTT.

The gene calls are TRBV5-1 and TRBJ2-3; D is ambiguous. V shed 0 bases and J shed 0 bases, with 11 bases lying between them. This CDR3 spans 16 amino acids. Germline values: CDR1 SGHRS, CDR2 YFSETQ. The CDR3 sequence: CASSLELLFSTDTQYF. The CDR3 DNA reads TGCGCCAGCAGCTTGGAACTTCTATTTAGCACAGATACGCAGTATTTT.